This TCR beta chain derives from a study of T cell responses to AZD1222 COVID-19 vaccine. Study conclusions and caveats: Spike-specific TCR breadth and depth went up after people got two AZD1222 doses.

The assay was immunoSEQ multiplex PCR, and TCRdb's table has in-frame clones only and misses some. The sample carries roughly 130,000 clones, 92% recorded once. This clone appeared once. What it binds is not known. V was shortened by 6 bases and J by 6 bases, with 18 bases between the two germline ends. In germline, CDR1 is LNHDA, CDR2 SQIVND (reference sequence). This CDR3 region has 16 residues. The sample consisted of peripheral blood, taken on day 0 of AZD1222 vaccination. This chain uses TRBV19 with TRBJ1-6; D remains ambiguous. This sequence was found in an adult in good health. CDR3 region: CASRRAGLPGNSPLHF. CDR3 sequence (DNA): TGTGCCAGTAGGAGGGCCGGACTCCCCGGTAATTCACCCCTCCACTTT.